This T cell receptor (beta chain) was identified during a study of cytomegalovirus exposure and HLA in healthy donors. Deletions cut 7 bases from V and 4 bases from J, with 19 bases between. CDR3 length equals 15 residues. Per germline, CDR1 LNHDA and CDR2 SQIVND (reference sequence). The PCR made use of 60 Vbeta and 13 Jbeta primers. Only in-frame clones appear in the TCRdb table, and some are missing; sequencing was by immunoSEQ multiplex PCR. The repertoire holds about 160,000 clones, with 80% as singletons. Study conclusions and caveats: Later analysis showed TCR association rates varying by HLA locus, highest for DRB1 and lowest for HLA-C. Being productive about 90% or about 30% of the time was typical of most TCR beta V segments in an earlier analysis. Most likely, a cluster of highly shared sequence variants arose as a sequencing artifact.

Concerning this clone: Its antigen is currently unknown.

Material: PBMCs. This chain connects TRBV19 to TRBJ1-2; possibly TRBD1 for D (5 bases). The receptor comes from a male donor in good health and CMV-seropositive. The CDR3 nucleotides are TGTGCCAGTACCGAGTCAGGGATTTCGGGCTATGGCTACACCTTC. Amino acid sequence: CASTESGISGYGYTF.